The clone carrying this T cell receptor beta chain was picked up a small number of times. V dropped 0 bases and J dropped 4 bases, with 13 bases sitting between them. This CDR3 is 15 amino acids long. Germline V gives CDR1 SGHRS, CDR2 YFSETQ. This sample is drawn from a study of blood T cell repertoires in COVID-19. Using immunoSEQ multiplex PCR, the repertoire was profiled, and TCRdb retains in-frame clones only, with some absent. This sample carries approximately 180,000 clones, 70% to 90% of them seen once, and the ten largest clones take 3.3%. This TCR was sampled from a man in his 60s with acute or convalescent COVID-19. Specimen: peripheral blood. The chain recombines TRBV5-1 with TRBJ1-1; D gene uncertain. In DNA, the CDR3 is TGCGCCAGCAGCTTGGGAGGGAGGGCCGTCACTGAAGCTTTCTTT. Translated, it gives CASSLGGRAVTEAFF.